Listed below are T cell receptor beta chains from one sample, sequenced in a study of cytomegalovirus exposure and HLA in healthy donors. Profiled with immunoSEQ multiplex PCR; TCRdb holds only in-frame clones, not every one. The sample shows about 130,000 clones, 75% to 90% of them seen only once. Sequencing was done on a sample of PBMCs. The receptors come from a woman between 40 and 50 years old in good health and CMV-seronegative. CDR3s include the opening cysteine and the closing phenylalanine or tryptophan. The D gene is left open where the match is weak. A clone size is listed for some rows: how often the clone was seen (once, few, many), or a class if it is expanded.

d_call	v_call	cdr3_length	j_call	clone_size	cdr3_nt	cdr3_aa
TRBD2	TRBV29-1	16	TRBJ2-3	.	TGCAGCTTCGGGGCGGGGGGGTCCACGGGCACAGATACGCAGTATTTT	CSFGAGGSTGTDTQYF
.	TRBV10-2	13	TRBJ2-2	few	TGCGCCAGCAGACGGGGGACTCCCGGGGAGCTGTTTTTT	CASRRGTPGELFF
TRBD1	TRBV7-2	14	TRBJ1-5	.	TGTGCCAGCAGCTTAAGACAGGGGGACCAGCCCCAGCATTTT	CASSLRQGDQPQHF
.	TRBV5-1	16	TRBJ1-1	.	TGCGCCAGCAGCTCCTTGGGGGAGGGAAGCACCACTGAAGCTTTCTTT	CASSSLGEGSTTEAFF
TRBD1	TRBV6-1	16	TRBJ1-1	.	TGTGCCAGCAGTGGGCCGGGACAGGGGCTTGCAACTGAAGCTTTCTTT	CASSGPGQGLATEAFF
TRBD2	TRBV29-1	16	TRBJ2-1	.	TGCAGCGTTGAGGGGGGGGGAGATTTACCGAACAATGAGCAGTTCTTC	CSVEGGGDLPNNEQFF
.	TRBV7-2	18	TRBJ2-2	.	TGTGCCAGCAGCTTAGCGGTCTGGCCGGGAACGAACACCGGGGAGCTGTTTTTT	CASSLAVWPGTNTGELFF
.	TRBV6-5	15	TRBJ2-2	.	TGTGCCAGCAGTCCTCGGACCAGCGGTACCGGGGAGCTGTTTTTT	CASSPRTSGTGELFF
TRBD2	TRBV28	14	TRBJ2-1	.	TGTGCCAGCAGTAGGACTAGCGGGAGAAATGAGCAGTTCTTC	CASSRTSGRNEQFF
TRBD2	TRBV5-1	17	TRBJ2-2	.	TGCGCCAGCAGCTTTCTGCCGGGAGCGGGGACCACCGGGGAGCTGTTTTTT	CASSFLPGAGTTGELFF
.	TRBV2	16	TRBJ2-1	.	TGTGCCAGCAGCCCCCGGGGTTCTAGTCCGAACAATGAGCAGTTCTTC	CASSPRGSSPNNEQFF
TRBD2	TRBV4-1	15	TRBJ2-5	.	TGCGCCAGCAGCCCCTCAGCGGGGGCGGGGGAGACCCAGTACTTC	CASSPSAGAGETQYF
TRBD2	TRBV5-4	16	TRBJ2-7	.	TGTGCCAGCAGCCGTGTATTTGCGGGAGGCTTCTACGAGCAGTACTTC	CASSRVFAGGFYEQYF
TRBD1	TRBV5-1	16	TRBJ2-5	.	TGCGCCAGCAGCCAAGGGTCGGGGACAGAGCAAGAGACCCAGTACTTC	CASSQGSGTEQETQYF
TRBD1	TRBV6-6	16	TRBJ2-3	.	TGTGCCAGCAGTTATCCCCCGGGACAGGGAACAGATACGCAGTATTTT	CASSYPPGQGTDTQYF
TRBD1	TRBV6-4	16	TRBJ2-1	.	TGTGCCAGCAGCGTACACCCGGGACAGGGAAACAATGAGCAGTTCTTC	CASSVHPGQGNNEQFF
TRBD1	TRBV7-9	14	TRBJ1-1	.	TGTGCCAGCAGCTTAGCAGGGGGCGGCACTGAAGCTTTCTTT	CASSLAGGGTEAFF
.	TRBV2	16	TRBJ2-3	.	TGTGCCAGCATACCGCCCGGGGCGGGACTCACAGATACGCAGTATTTT	CASIPPGAGLTDTQYF
.	TRBV6-6	14	TRBJ1-4	.	TGTGCCAGCAGCCAGGGTATTGGTAATGAAAAACTGTTTTTT	CASSQGIGNEKLFF
TRBD1	TRBV4-1	16	TRBJ1-4	.	TGCGCCAGCAGCCAAGACCCGGGACAGAATTGGGAAAAACTGTTTTTT	CASSQDPGQNWEKLFF
TRBD1	TRBV2	16	TRBJ1-4	.	TGTGCCAGCAGTCCGGGACAGGTGGGGGGGATAGAAAAACTGTTTTTT	CASSPGQVGGIEKLFF
.	TRBV6-5	14	TRBJ1-6	.	TGTGCCAGCAGTTACGCGACCGAGCGAACACCCCTCCACTTT	CASSYATERTPLHF
TRBD1	TRBV5-6	14	TRBJ1-6	.	TGTGCCAGCAGCACCGACAGGGGATTGTCACCCCTCCACTTT	CASSTDRGLSPLHF
.	TRBV5-6	18	TRBJ1-2	.	TGTGCCAGCAGCTCCATGTCCGTGGAGGTAGAGGATGACTATGGCTACACCTTC	CASSSMSVEVEDDYGYTF
.	TRBV15	14	TRBJ2-5	.	TGTGCCACCAGCAGAGGAACAGGAGCAGAGACCCAGTACTTC	CATSRGTGAETQYF